This paragraph reports one TCR beta chain. What it binds is unknown. These data come from a study of ipilimumab plus nivolumab after autologous stem cell transplantation. Study-level findings and limits: Authors suggest TCR repertoire, Treg phenotype and gut microbiota support further study.

This table comes from immunoSEQ multiplex PCR, and its TCRdb copy is limited to in-frame clones, with some not included. The sample consists of around 84,000 clones, 83% of them appearing once. Patients got ipilimumab 1 mg/kg beginning 14 to 28 days post-transplant. Germline V gene sequence: CDR1 SEHNR, CDR2 FQNEAQ (reference sequence). Unmatched junction bases numbered 1, after V lost 3 bases and J lost 8 bases. The CDR3 runs 13 residues. The material sequenced was PBMCs, taken in a trial of ipilimumab plus nivolumab as post-transplant consolidation. The gene calls are TRBV7-9 and TRBJ1-3; 10 bases are a match to TRBD1. The TCR originated in a male donor with diffuse large B-cell lymphoma. The CDR3 reads CASSLTGGYTIYF. CDR3 DNA: TGTGCCAGCAGCTTGACAGGGGGCTACACCATATATTTT.